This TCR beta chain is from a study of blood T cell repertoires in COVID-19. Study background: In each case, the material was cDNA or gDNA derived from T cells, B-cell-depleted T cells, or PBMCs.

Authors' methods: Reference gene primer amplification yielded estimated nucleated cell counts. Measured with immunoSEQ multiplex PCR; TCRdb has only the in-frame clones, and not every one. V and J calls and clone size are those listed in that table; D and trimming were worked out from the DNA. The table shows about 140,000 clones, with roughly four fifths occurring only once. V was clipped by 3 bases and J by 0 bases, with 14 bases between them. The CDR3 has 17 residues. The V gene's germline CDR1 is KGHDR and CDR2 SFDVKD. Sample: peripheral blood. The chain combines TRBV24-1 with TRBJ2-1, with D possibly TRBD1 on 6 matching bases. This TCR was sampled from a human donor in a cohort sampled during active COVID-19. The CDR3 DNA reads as TGTGCCACCAGTGATGTTACAGGGAAAAGCTCCTACAATGAGCAGTTCTTC. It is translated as CATSDVTGKSSYNEQFF.